Listed below are T cell receptor beta chains from one sample, sequenced in a study of blood T cells in healthy people across ages. TCRdb reanalysed the 5' RACE reads using MiXCR and keeps one entry per CDR3 protein. The table lists 650,000 to 1,000,000 distinct CDR3 sequences, approximately 35% of them singletons. The material sequenced was blood. The receptors were sampled from a man aged 18 to 29 in good health. Each CDR3 is given with its conserved first and last residue. The order of the fields is V gene, J gene, clone size, D gene, CDR3 DNA, CDR3 protein. A D gene is named only where the DNA matches it firmly. Size is stated for part of the rows, as once, few or many counts, or as a class when the clone is expanded.

V gene: TRBV4-3; J gene: TRBJ2-3; clone size: many; D gene: TRBD2; CDR3 DNA: TGCGCCAGCAGCCGTTCTAGCGGGGCGGATACGCAGTATTTT; CDR3 protein: CASSRSSGADTQYF
V gene: TRBV3-1; J gene: TRBJ2-1; clone size: NA; D gene: NA; CDR3 DNA: TGTGCCAGCAGCCAAGACCCCACAGGGAGCTCCTACAATGAGCAGTTCTTC; CDR3 protein: CASSQDPTGSSYNEQFF
V gene: TRBV7-2; J gene: TRBJ2-5; clone size: many; D gene: TRBD1; CDR3 DNA: TGTGCCAGCACTGCGGGACAGGCTATCCAAGAGACCCAGTACTTC; CDR3 protein: CASTAGQAIQETQYF
V gene: TRBV10-3; J gene: TRBJ2-7; clone size: NA; D gene: NA; CDR3 DNA: TGTGCCATCAGTGGGTCCTACGAGCAGTACTTC; CDR3 protein: CAISGSYEQYF
V gene: TRBV20-1; J gene: TRBJ1-6; clone size: few; D gene: NA; CDR3 DNA: TGCAGTGCTAGAGTCCCCGGACAGCTGACTTCACCCCTCCACTTT; CDR3 protein: CSARVPGQLTSPLHF
V gene: TRBV29-1; J gene: TRBJ2-5; clone size: NA; D gene: TRBD1; CDR3 DNA: TGCAGCGTGGCCCCTCAGGGGGCTTATGAGACCCAGTACTTC; CDR3 protein: CSVAPQGAYETQYF
V gene: TRBV6-2/TRBV6-3; J gene: TRBJ2-5; clone size: NA; D gene: TRBD1; CDR3 DNA: TGTGCCAGCAGAGCGACAGGGGACAATGAGCAGTACTTC; CDR3 protein: CASRATGDNEQYF
V gene: TRBV2; J gene: TRBJ2-2; clone size: NA; D gene: NA; CDR3 DNA: TGTGCCAGCTTCTTCGCTCCCGGCGGAGACACCGGGGAGCTGTTTTTT; CDR3 protein: CASFFAPGGDTGELFF
V gene: TRBV5-5; J gene: TRBJ2-2; clone size: NA; D gene: TRBD1; CDR3 DNA: TGTGCCAGCAGCTGGACAGGGGGCACCGGGGAGCTGTTTTTT; CDR3 protein: CASSWTGGTGELFF
V gene: TRBV25-1; J gene: TRBJ1-2; clone size: NA; D gene: TRBD1; CDR3 DNA: TGTGCCAGCACCCCTGGGCCCAGGGGGAGTGGCTACACCTTC; CDR3 protein: CASTPGPRGSGYTF
V gene: TRBV12-3/TRBV12-4; J gene: TRBJ1-4; clone size: NA; D gene: NA; CDR3 DNA: TGTGCCAGCAGAGGGGGGAATGAAAAACTGTTTTTT; CDR3 protein: CASRGGNEKLFF
V gene: TRBV6-6; J gene: TRBJ2-3; clone size: few; D gene: NA; CDR3 DNA: TGTGCCAGCAGTTCCTTTACTAGCACAGATACGCAGTATTTT; CDR3 protein: CASSSFTSTDTQYF
V gene: TRBV7-9; J gene: TRBJ1-5; clone size: NA; D gene: NA; CDR3 DNA: TGTGCCAGCAGCTTAGGGGCAGGGAAACAGCCCCAGCATTTT; CDR3 protein: CASSLGAGKQPQHF
V gene: TRBV9; J gene: TRBJ2-7; clone size: NA; D gene: NA; CDR3 DNA: TGTGCCAGCAGCGTAGTATCGGGGAGTGAGCAGTACTTC; CDR3 protein: CASSVVSGSEQYF
V gene: TRBV27; J gene: TRBJ1-1; clone size: NA; D gene: NA; CDR3 DNA: TGTGCCAGCAGTTCCGGGGAAACTGGGCCGGGAGCTTTCTTT; CDR3 protein: CASSSGETGPGAFF
V gene: TRBV5-1; J gene: TRBJ1-1; clone size: NA; D gene: TRBD1; CDR3 DNA: TGCGCCAGCAGCCCTGGGACAGGGATCACTGAAGCTTTCTTT; CDR3 protein: CASSPGTGITEAFF
V gene: TRBV12-3/TRBV12-4; J gene: TRBJ2-1; clone size: NA; D gene: NA; CDR3 DNA: TGTGCCACCGGGGGATGGAATGAGCAGTTCTTC; CDR3 protein: CATGGWNEQFF
V gene: TRBV20-1; J gene: TRBJ2-5; clone size: many; D gene: NA; CDR3 DNA: TGCAGTGCTAGAGAACTAACAGTCATCTGGGAGACCCAGTACTTC; CDR3 protein: CSARELTVIWETQYF
V gene: TRBV5-1; J gene: TRBJ2-5; clone size: NA; D gene: NA; CDR3 DNA: TGCGCCAGCAGCGCGCAGGGGAGAGAGAAGACCCAGTACTTC; CDR3 protein: CASSAQGREKTQYF
V gene: TRBV20-1; J gene: TRBJ2-7; clone size: few; D gene: NA; CDR3 DNA: TGCAGTGTTCACAGTCAGGGTACCTACGAGCAGTACTTC; CDR3 protein: CSVHSQGTYEQYF
V gene: TRBV6-5; J gene: TRBJ2-4; clone size: NA; D gene: TRBD1; CDR3 DNA: TGTGCCAGCAGTTACGGTGGGACAGGGGGCAGATCAGCCAAAAACATTCAGTACTTC; CDR3 protein: CASSYGGTGGRSAKNIQYF
V gene: TRBV12-3/TRBV12-4; J gene: TRBJ2-5; clone size: NA; D gene: TRBD1; CDR3 DNA: TGTGCCAGCACTTCACCGGGACAGGGTATCGAGACCCAGTACTTC; CDR3 protein: CASTSPGQGIETQYF
V gene: TRBV6-2/TRBV6-3; J gene: TRBJ2-5; clone size: few; D gene: NA; CDR3 DNA: TGTGCCAGCAGCCAAGATGGACAGTTACAAGAGACCCAGTACTTC; CDR3 protein: CASSQDGQLQETQYF
V gene: TRBV9; J gene: TRBJ2-1; clone size: NA; D gene: NA; CDR3 DNA: TGTGCCAGCAGCGCCTTACTGGGGGACTACAATGAGCAGTTCTTC; CDR3 protein: CASSALLGDYNEQFF
V gene: TRBV5-1; J gene: TRBJ1-2; clone size: NA; D gene: NA; CDR3 DNA: TGCGCCAGCAGCGAACAGGGTCATGGCTACACCTTC; CDR3 protein: CASSEQGHGYTF
V gene: TRBV6-2/TRBV6-3; J gene: TRBJ2-7; clone size: NA; D gene: NA; CDR3 DNA: TGTGCCAGCAGTCGGGCTCACCGCAATGAGCAGTACTTC; CDR3 protein: CASSRAHRNEQYF
V gene: TRBV7-2; J gene: TRBJ1-6; clone size: few; D gene: NA; CDR3 DNA: TGTGCCAGCAGCTCCCCTGCAGGGGTAAATTCACCCCTCCACTTT; CDR3 protein: CASSSPAGVNSPLHF
V gene: TRBV7-9; J gene: TRBJ2-5; clone size: few; D gene: NA; CDR3 DNA: TGTGCCAGCAGCTTAGATCAGACAGAGCAAGAGACCCAGTACTTC; CDR3 protein: CASSLDQTEQETQYF
V gene: TRBV10-3; J gene: TRBJ2-3; clone size: NA; D gene: TRBD1; CDR3 DNA: TGTGCCATCAGTCAGGGGGCCTACACAGATACGCAGTATTTT; CDR3 protein: CAISQGAYTDTQYF
V gene: TRBV4-1; J gene: TRBJ1-5; clone size: many; D gene: NA; CDR3 DNA: TGCGCCAGCAGCCAGGACGGGGATAGCAATCAGCCCCAGCATTTT; CDR3 protein: CASSQDGDSNQPQHF
V gene: TRBV3-1; J gene: TRBJ2-4; clone size: NA; D gene: NA; CDR3 DNA: TGTGCCAGCAGCCAGGGCGGGGTATGGGCCAAAAACATTCAGTACTTC; CDR3 protein: CASSQGGVWAKNIQYF
V gene: TRBV9; J gene: TRBJ2-3; clone size: many; D gene: NA; CDR3 DNA: TGTGCCAGCAGCGTACGGGGGTCAGATACGCAGTATTTT; CDR3 protein: CASSVRGSDTQYF
V gene: TRBV7-2; J gene: TRBJ2-7; clone size: few; D gene: TRBD2; CDR3 DNA: TGTGCCAGCAGCGGCGGGACTAGCGGGTACAATGAGCAGTACTTC; CDR3 protein: CASSGGTSGYNEQYF
V gene: TRBV12-3/TRBV12-4; J gene: TRBJ1-5; clone size: few; D gene: NA; CDR3 DNA: TGTGCCAGCAACCAAGGGCACTACAATCAGCCCCAGCATTTT; CDR3 protein: CASNQGHYNQPQHF
V gene: TRBV4-2; J gene: TRBJ1-2; clone size: NA; D gene: NA; CDR3 DNA: TGTGCCAGCAGGGGATTGGGGCGCAGGACTAACTATGGCTACACCTTC; CDR3 protein: CASRGLGRRTNYGYTF
V gene: TRBV18; J gene: TRBJ2-1; clone size: NA; D gene: NA; CDR3 DNA: TGTGCCAGCTCCCCCACCCAGGGTCAATACAATGAGCAGTTCTTC; CDR3 protein: CASSPTQGQYNEQFF
V gene: TRBV20-1; J gene: TRBJ2-5; clone size: few; D gene: TRBD1; CDR3 DNA: TGCAGTGCCCCTGACAGGGCTAGGGAGACCCAGTACTTC; CDR3 protein: CSAPDRARETQYF
V gene: TRBV7-2; J gene: TRBJ1-2; clone size: NA; D gene: TRBD1; CDR3 DNA: TGTGCCAGCAGCCGGGACAGTCCCGGATCCTATGGCTACACCTTC; CDR3 protein: CASSRDSPGSYGYTF
V gene: TRBV30; J gene: TRBJ2-5; clone size: few; D gene: NA; CDR3 DNA: TGTGCCTGGAGGGTACGCTTGACCTTTGAGACCCAGTACTTC; CDR3 protein: CAWRVRLTFETQYF
V gene: TRBV20-1; J gene: TRBJ2-7; clone size: many; D gene: TRBD2; CDR3 DNA: TGCAGTGCTAGAGAAAAGCGGGGGGGCCTTTACAATGAGCAGTACTTC; CDR3 protein: CSAREKRGGLYNEQYF
V gene: TRBV7-3; J gene: TRBJ2-1; clone size: NA; D gene: TRBD2; CDR3 DNA: TGTGCCAGCAGCGCTGGGGGGGATAGTGAGCAGTTCTTC; CDR3 protein: CASSAGGDSEQFF
V gene: TRBV2; J gene: TRBJ1-6; clone size: once; D gene: NA; CDR3 DNA: TGTGCCAGCAGTGTACAGATGGGTAATTCACCCCTCCACTTT; CDR3 protein: CASSVQMGNSPLHF
V gene: TRBV4-3; J gene: TRBJ2-5; clone size: few; D gene: NA; CDR3 DNA: TGCGCCAGCAGCCAAGAATCGGGGTCAGAGACCCAGTACTTC; CDR3 protein: CASSQESGSETQYF
V gene: TRBV6-2/TRBV6-3; J gene: TRBJ2-7; clone size: NA; D gene: NA; CDR3 DNA: TGTACCAGCAGTTACTCGATCCTGGGGCCCTACGAGCAGTACTTC; CDR3 protein: CTSSYSILGPYEQYF
V gene: TRBV27; J gene: TRBJ2-7; clone size: few; D gene: NA; CDR3 DNA: TGTGCCAGCAGTTTATCGATGGCTAGCGCCCACGTCGAGCAGTACTTC; CDR3 protein: CASSLSMASAHVEQYF
V gene: TRBV20-1; J gene: TRBJ2-7; clone size: many; D gene: NA; CDR3 DNA: TGCAGTGCCACCTTTACAGGGAGTAGGGCCTACGAGCAGTACTTC; CDR3 protein: CSATFTGSRAYEQYF
V gene: TRBV20-1; J gene: TRBJ1-2; clone size: many; D gene: NA; CDR3 DNA: TGCAGTGCTAGTCTCCCCCAAAACTATGGCTACACCTTC; CDR3 protein: CSASLPQNYGYTF
V gene: TRBV4-3; J gene: TRBJ2-5; clone size: NA; D gene: TRBD2; CDR3 DNA: TGCGCCAGCAGCCAGGGGACTATGGAGACCCAGTACTTC; CDR3 protein: CASSQGTMETQYF
V gene: TRBV12-3/TRBV12-4; J gene: TRBJ1-5; clone size: NA; D gene: TRBD1; CDR3 DNA: TGTGCCAGCTGTCGGGACAGCCTACAAGAGACCCAGCATTTT; CDR3 protein: CASCRDSLQETQHF